This TCR beta chain was sequenced during a study of blood T cell repertoires in COVID-19. Across the study: In each case, the material was cDNA or gDNA derived from T cells, B-cell-depleted T cells, or PBMCs.

Trimming left V 10 bases short and J 5 bases short, with 14 bases between. Germline V gene data show CDR1 as MNHEY and CDR2 as SVGAGI. The CDR3 consists of 12 residues. Per the original methods: Amplification from reference gene primers served as the basis for estimated nucleated cell counts. Libraries were prepared by immunoSEQ multiplex PCR; TCRdb keeps only in-frame clonotypes and omits some of them. That table is the source of V, J and clone size, and D and trimming were worked out from the DNA. The table shows fewer than 350,000 clones, with about 89% occurring only once. The chain employs TRBV6-5 and TRBJ1-1; the D is unclear. This sequence originates from a middle-aged man with acute or convalescent COVID-19. Sequencing input: peripheral blood. CDR3 sequence (DNA): TGTGCCACCAGGACTCTTGGGACTGAAGCTTTCTTT. Translated: CATRTLGTEAFF.